This T cell receptor beta chain was sequenced in a study of shared clonotypes between healthy human individuals. With V trimmed by 9 bases and J by 6 bases, 11 bases remained unmatched. The CDR3 loop spans 15 amino acids. The V gene's germline CDR1 is SGHRS and CDR2 YFSETQ. Method: immunoSEQ multiplex PCR; TCRdb's copy keeps in-frame clones and lacks some. The data show under 2.5 million clones, 85% to 95% seen once. The J gene is TRBJ2-1, the V gene TRBV5-1, with 11 bases lining up with TRBD2. This sequence was found in a man younger than 35 in good health. Some clones in this sample may be carry-over from other donors' samples. The sequenced sample consisted of naive CD4+ T cells from PBMCs. Subset meaning: CD45RA+ positively selected. CDR3 nucleotide sequence: TGCGCCACCGAAGTAGGGACTAGCGGCTTCAATGAGCAGTTCTTC. As protein: CATEVGTSGFNEQFF.